One and the same sample provided the 10 T cell receptor beta chains below, sequenced in a study of shared clonotypes between healthy human individuals. Some clones are missing from TCRdb's copy, which holds only in-frame ones; the method was immunoSEQ multiplex PCR. The sample carries roughly 720,000 clones, less than 95% recorded once. Input material: memory CD8+ T cells from PBMCs. Subset reported: CD45RO+ cells pooled with CCR7-negative TemRA cells. The receptor set was obtained from a man aged 18 to 35 in good health. Some clones in this sample may be carry-over from other donors' samples.

This sequence joins TRBV6-1 and TRBJ2-7, with TRBD1 identical over 9 bases. This CDR3 is built from 15 residues. V shed 8 bases, J shed 4 bases, and the junction held 12 bases outside the gene matches. Germline loops: CDR1 MNHNS, CDR2 SASEGT. CDR3 nucleotide sequence: TGTGCCAGCCCCCCCTTCGGGACAGGGCTGTACGAGCAGTACTTC. It yields the protein CASPPFGTGLYEQYF.

The chain has TRBV18 and TRBJ2-7; TRBD2 agrees at 10 bases. Germline trimming cut 0 bases from V and 6 bases from J; bases unmatched to any gene: 11. The CDR3 contains 17 residues. Germline-derived CDR1 and CDR2 are KGHSH and LQKENI. CDR3 sequence reads: CASSPPALAGVGSEQYF. DNA for the CDR3: TGTGCCAGCTCACCACCCGCCCTAGCGGGAGTTGGATCCGAGCAGTACTTC.

This rearrangement joins TRBV7-7 to TRBJ2-1, with D possibly matching TRBD1 (6 bases). The CDR3 runs 15 residues. Germline loops: CDR1 SSHAT, CDR2 FNYEAQ (reference sequence). Trimming cost V 1 base and J 9 bases, with 16 bases left between them. CDR3 residues: CASSLERGWGGEQFF. The CDR3 coding sequence is TGTGCCAGCAGCTTAGAGAGGGGGTGGGGCGGTGAGCAGTTCTTC.

The chain employs TRBV11-2 and TRBJ2-7, with D maybe TRBD2 (6 bases). Trimming cost V 3 bases and J 2 bases, with 17 bases left between them. This CDR3 comprises 16 residues. CDR1 is SGHAT and CDR2 is FQNNGV in the germline V gene. CDR3 sequence (DNA): TGTGCCAGCAGCTTGACAACGGGGGACGGACCCTACGAGCAGTACTTC. Translated, it gives CASSLTTGDGPYEQYF.

V usage is TRBV14 and J usage is TRBJ2-7, with 8 bases matching TRBD2. Per germline, CDR1 SGHDN and CDR2 FVKESK. The junction had 9 bases not matched to a gene; V was cut back by 0 bases and J by 2 bases. The CDR3 is 17 amino acids. The CDR3 is CASSQDRFGRAPYEQYF. The CDR3 DNA is TGTGCCAGCAGCCAAGATCGGTTCGGGAGGGCCCCCTACGAGCAGTACTTC.

As DNA, the CDR3 is TGTGCCAGCAGGCGGGGGACCAATGAGCAGTTCTTC. Translating gives CASRRGTNEQFF. The chain is built from TRBV7-2 and TRBJ2-1; TRBD2 aligns across 7 bases. The V gene's germline CDR1 is SGHTA and CDR2 FQGNSA. Trimming cost V 6 bases and J 6 bases; bases outside gene matches: 2. This CDR3 contains 12 residues.

The V and J genes are TRBV28 and TRBJ2-5, with 7 bases that match TRBD1. The DNA matches TRBJ2-7 better at its end, which makes the J call doubtful. This CDR3 region has 14 residues. CDR1 MDHEN and CDR2 SYDVKM come from the germline V gene. The CDR3 DNA reads as TGTGCCAGCAGTATCACAGGGGCCCCCTACGAGCAGTACTTC. This codes for CASSITGAPYEQYF.

The genes are TRBV6-5 and TRBJ2-1; TRBD2 aligns across 9 bases. The V gene end was trimmed by 4 bases and the J gene end by 5 bases; junction bases not matched to a gene: 6. Germline V lookup: CDR1 MNHEY, CDR2 SVGAGI. The CDR3 is made up of 15 amino acids. CDR3 sequence reads: CASSWGTSRNNEQFF. DNA for the CDR3: TGTGCCAGCAGTTGGGGGACTAGCAGGAACAATGAGCAGTTCTTC.

V gene TRBV4-1 combines with J gene TRBJ1-1; no firm D call. The CDR3 covers 16 residues. Germline lookup yields CDR1 MGHRA and CDR2 YSYEKL. Deletions cut 4 bases from V and 0 bases from J, with 15 bases between. CDR3 amino acids: CASSPSSRRVNTEAFF. The CDR3 nucleotides are TGCGCCAGCAGCCCGAGTTCGCGAAGGGTGAACACTGAAGCTTTCTTT.

The genes are TRBV7-2 and TRBJ2-7; D gene uncertain. V dropped 0 bases and J dropped 3 bases, with 6 bases sitting between them. The CDR3 is 13 residues long. Germline-derived CDR1 and CDR2 are SGHTA and FQGNSA. The CDR3 sequence is CASSLAGIYEQYF. The DNA for the CDR3 is TGTGCCAGCAGCTTAGCCGGAATCTACGAGCAGTACTTC.